The clone carrying this TCR beta chain was detected only a few times. Antigen specificity is unknown. These data belong to a study of shared clonotypes between healthy human individuals. General study points: Against clonotypes common to all four donors, non-shared ones had lower generation probabilities. In this cohort, only blood was sampled, and tissue repertoires likely differ.

Clones were sequenced by immunoSEQ multiplex PCR, and TCRdb holds only the in-frame ones, with some missing. The sample consists of about 1 million clones, 65% to 80% of them appearing once. There are 17 residues in the CDR3. Looked up from germline, CDR1 is SGHVS and CDR2 is FQNEAQ. V was shortened by 4 bases and J by 0 bases, with 13 bases between the two germline ends. The sequenced sample consisted of memory CD4+ T cells sorted from blood. This sample's subset: CD45RA-negative fraction. The sequence was collected from a young man in good health. This chain connects TRBV7-8 to TRBJ2-6; tentatively, D is TRBD1 (5 bases). The DNA of the CDR3 is TGTGCCAGCAGCTGGGGCCGAGAGCGCTCTGGGGCCAACGTCCTGACTTTC. Encoded protein: CASSWGRERSGANVLTF.